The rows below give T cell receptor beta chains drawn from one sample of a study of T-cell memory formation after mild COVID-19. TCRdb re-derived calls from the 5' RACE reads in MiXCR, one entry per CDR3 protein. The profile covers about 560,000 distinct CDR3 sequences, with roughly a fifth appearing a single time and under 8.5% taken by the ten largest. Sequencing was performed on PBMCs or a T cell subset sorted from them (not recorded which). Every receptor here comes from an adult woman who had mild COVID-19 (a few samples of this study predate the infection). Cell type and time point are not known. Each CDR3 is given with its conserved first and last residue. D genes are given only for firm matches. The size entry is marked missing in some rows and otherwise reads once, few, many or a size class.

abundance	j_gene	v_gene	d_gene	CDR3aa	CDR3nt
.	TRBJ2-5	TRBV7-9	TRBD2	CASSLTSGRGETQYF	TGTGCCAGCAGCCTCACTAGCGGGAGAGGAGAGACCCAGTACTTC
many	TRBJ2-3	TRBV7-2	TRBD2	CASSLLGGGTSTDTQYF	TGTGCCAGCAGCTTATTGGGCGGGGGTACTAGCACAGATACGCAGTATTTT
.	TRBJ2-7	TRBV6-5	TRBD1	CASRGTGIFYEQYF	TGTGCCAGCAGAGGGACAGGAATCTTTTACGAGCAGTACTTC
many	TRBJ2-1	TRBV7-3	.	CASSFRGPSYNEQFF	TGTGCCAGCAGCTTCCGGGGACCGTCCTACAATGAGCAGTTCTTC
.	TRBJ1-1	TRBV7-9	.	CASSSAKEAFF	TGTGCCAGCAGCTCTGCCAAGGAAGCTTTCTTT
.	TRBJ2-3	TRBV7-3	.	CASSLTQMDTQYF	TGTGCCAGCAGCTTAACGCAGATGGATACGCAGTATTTT
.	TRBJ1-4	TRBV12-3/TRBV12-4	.	CASSPTLRGEKLFF	TGTGCCAGCAGTCCGACACTGAGGGGGGAAAAACTGTTTTTT
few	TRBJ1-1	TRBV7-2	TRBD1	CASSPSRDRVRATEAFF	TGTGCCAGCAGCCCGTCCCGGGACAGGGTCCGGGCCACTGAAGCTTTCTTT
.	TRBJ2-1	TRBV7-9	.	CASTGLNEQFF	TGTGCCAGCACCGGCCTCAATGAGCAGTTCTTC
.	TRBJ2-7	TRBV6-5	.	CASSLDRWEQYF	TGTGCCAGCAGTCTTGACAGGTGGGAGCAGTACTTC
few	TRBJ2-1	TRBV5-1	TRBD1	CASSSWTGDRSYNEQFF	TGCGCCAGCAGCTCATGGACAGGCGACCGCTCCTACAATGAGCAGTTCTTC
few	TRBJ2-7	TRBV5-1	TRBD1	CASSLAGQGTLYEQYF	TGCGCCAGCAGCTTGGCCGGACAGGGGACACTCTACGAGCAGTACTTC
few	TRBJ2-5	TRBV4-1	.	CASSPTVGETQYF	TGCGCCAGCAGCCCCACAGTTGGAGAGACCCAGTACTTC
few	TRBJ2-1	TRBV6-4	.	CASSEQGGNEQFF	TGTGCCAGCAGTGAACAGGGTGGGAATGAGCAGTTCTTC
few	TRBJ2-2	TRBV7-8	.	CASSLLGTANTGELFF	TGTGCCAGCAGCTTATTGGGGACGGCGAACACCGGGGAGCTGTTTTTT
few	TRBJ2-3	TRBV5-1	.	CASSLAGPASSTDTQYF	TGCGCCAGCAGCTTGGCCGGACCGGCGTCTAGCACAGATACGCAGTATTTT
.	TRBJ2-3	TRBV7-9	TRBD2	CASSHSSGGRKDTQYF	TGTGCCAGCAGCCATTCTAGCGGGGGGAGGAAAGATACGCAGTATTTT
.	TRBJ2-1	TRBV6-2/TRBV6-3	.	CASILASGTYEQFF	.
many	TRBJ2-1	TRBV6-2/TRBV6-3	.	CASRAGNEQFF	TGTGCCAGCAGGGCAGGGAATGAGCAGTTCTTC
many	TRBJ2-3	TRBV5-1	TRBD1	CASSPLLGQGPDTQYF	TGCGCCAGCAGTCCCCTCTTAGGACAGGGACCAGATACGCAGTATTTT
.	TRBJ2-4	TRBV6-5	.	CASSPLSLAKNIQYF	TGTGCCAGCAGTCCCCTGTCTCTAGCCAAAAACATTCAGTACTTC
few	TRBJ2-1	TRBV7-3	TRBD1	CASSHYGQGYEQFF	TGTGCCAGCAGCCATTATGGACAGGGCTATGAGCAGTTCTTC
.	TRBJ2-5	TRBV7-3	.	CASSPAGTETQYF	TGTGCCAGCAGCCCCGCGGGGACAGAGACCCAGTACTTC
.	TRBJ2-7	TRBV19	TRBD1	CASSIYRGAYEQYF	TGTGCCAGTAGTATCTACAGGGGGGCGTACGAGCAGTACTTC
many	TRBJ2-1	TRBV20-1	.	CSSTRRGTQIGEQFF	TGCAGTTCAACCCGGAGGGGTACCCAAATTGGTGAGCAGTTCTTC
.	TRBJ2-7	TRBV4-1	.	CASSQRAPGYEQYF	TGCGCCAGCAGCCAAAGGGCCCCAGGTTACGAGCAGTACTTC
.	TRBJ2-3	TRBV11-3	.	CASSGYLADTQYF	TGTGCCAGCAGCGGTTACTTGGCAGATACGCAGTATTTT
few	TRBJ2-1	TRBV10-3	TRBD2	CAISGRTSRHEQFF	TGTGCCATCAGTGGACGGACTAGCCGGCATGAGCAGTTCTTC
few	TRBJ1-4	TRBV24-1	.	CATSDPGLGGGFEKLFF	TGTGCCACCAGTGATCCCGGCCTGGGAGGAGGCTTCGAAAAACTGTTTTTT
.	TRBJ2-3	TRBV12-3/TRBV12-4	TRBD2	CASSILTSGGEIADTQYF	TGTGCCAGCAGTATCCTGACTAGCGGGGGGGAAATAGCAGATACGCAGTATTTT